The source of this T cell receptor (beta chain) is a study of cytomegalovirus exposure and HLA in healthy donors. Study-wide results and caveats: Data from an earlier analysis indicated that most TCR beta V segments were productive either about 90% or about 30% of the time. Using the classifier, cytomegalovirus status was reportedly diagnosed with high specificity and sensitivity.

Germline lookup yields CDR1 SGHRS and CDR2 YFSETQ. The CDR3 totals 14 residues. The germline V and J ends were trimmed by 4 bases and 4 bases, with 12 bases remaining between them. Comments on this clone: Its cognate antigen is unknown.

This PCR relied on a set of 60 Vbeta primers and 13 Jbeta primers. The assay was immunoSEQ multiplex PCR, and TCRdb's table has in-frame clones only and misses some. Seen here are 90,000 to 140,000 clones, around 74% observed once, and the top ten hold under 1.5%. The sequence was obtained from a man aged 35 to 55 in good health and CMV-seronegative. Sequencing was done on a sample of PBMCs. The chain recombines TRBV5-1 with TRBJ1-5; D remains unclear. The DNA for the CDR3 is TGCGCCAGCAGCCCTAGCGGCGGGAATCAGCCCCAGCATTTT. Protein product: CASSPSGGNQPQHF. The whole variable domain, filled in from reference TRBV5-1 and TRBJ1-5, reads KAGVTQTPRYLIKTRGQQVTLSCSPISGHRSVSWYQQTPGQGLQFLFEYFSETQRNKGNFPGRFSGRQFSNSRSEMNVSTLELGDSALYLCASSPSGGNQPQHFGDGTRLSIL.